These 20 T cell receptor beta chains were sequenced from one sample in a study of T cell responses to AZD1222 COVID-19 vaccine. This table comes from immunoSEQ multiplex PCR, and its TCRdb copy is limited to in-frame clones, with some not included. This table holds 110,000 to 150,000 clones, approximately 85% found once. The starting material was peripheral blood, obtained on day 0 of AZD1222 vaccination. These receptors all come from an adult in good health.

The CDR3: CASTGTGEFLGYTF. CDR3 bases: TGTGCCAGTACCGGGACAGGGGAATTCCTTGGCTACACCTTC. V gene TRBV19 combines with J gene TRBJ1-2; 10 nucleotides match TRBD1. The ends lost 7 bases at V and 7 bases at J; junction bases unmatched: 9. CDR1 is LNHDA, CDR2 SQIVND, per germline (reference sequence). The CDR3 contains 14 residues.

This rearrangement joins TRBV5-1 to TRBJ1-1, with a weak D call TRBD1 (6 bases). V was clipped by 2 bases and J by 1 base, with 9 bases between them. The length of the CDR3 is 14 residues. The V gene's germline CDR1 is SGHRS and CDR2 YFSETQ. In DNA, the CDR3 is TGCGCCAGCAGCTTACTACAGGGGAACACTGAAGCTTTCTTT. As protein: CASSLLQGNTEAFF.

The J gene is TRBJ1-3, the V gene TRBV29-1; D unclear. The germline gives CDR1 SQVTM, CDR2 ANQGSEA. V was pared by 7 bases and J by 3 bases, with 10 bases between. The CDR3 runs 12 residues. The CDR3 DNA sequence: TGCAGCGGGGGTGGGTTTGGAAACACCATATATTTT. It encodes CSGGGFGNTIYF.

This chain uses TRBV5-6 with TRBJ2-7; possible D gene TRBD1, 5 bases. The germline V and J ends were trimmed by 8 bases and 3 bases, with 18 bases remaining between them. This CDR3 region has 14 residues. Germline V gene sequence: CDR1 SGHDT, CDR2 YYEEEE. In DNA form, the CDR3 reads TGTGCCAGTGCCCCCCCAGGGTCTTTCTACGAGCAGTACTTC. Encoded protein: CASAPPGSFYEQYF.

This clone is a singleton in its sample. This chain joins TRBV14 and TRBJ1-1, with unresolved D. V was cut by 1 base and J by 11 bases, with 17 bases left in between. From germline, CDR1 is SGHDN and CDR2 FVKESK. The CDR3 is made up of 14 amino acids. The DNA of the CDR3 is TGTGCCAGCAGCCAAGGAGGGAGTATCCTCTTCGCTTTCTTT. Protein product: CASSQGGSILFAFF.

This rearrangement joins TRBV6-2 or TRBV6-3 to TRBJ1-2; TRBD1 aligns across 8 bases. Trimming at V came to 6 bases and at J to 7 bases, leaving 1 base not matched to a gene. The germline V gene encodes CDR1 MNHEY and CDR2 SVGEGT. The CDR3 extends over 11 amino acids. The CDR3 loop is CASSTGGGYTF. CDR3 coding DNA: TGTGCCAGCAGCACAGGGGGTGGCTACACCTTC.

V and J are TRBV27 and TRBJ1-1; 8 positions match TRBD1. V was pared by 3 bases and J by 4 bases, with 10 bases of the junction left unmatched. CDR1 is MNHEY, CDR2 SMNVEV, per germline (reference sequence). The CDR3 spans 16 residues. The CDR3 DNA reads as TGTGCCAGCAGTTTCGGTCTGCCAGGGGGCTTCACTGAAGCTTTCTTT. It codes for CASSFGLPGGFTEAFF.

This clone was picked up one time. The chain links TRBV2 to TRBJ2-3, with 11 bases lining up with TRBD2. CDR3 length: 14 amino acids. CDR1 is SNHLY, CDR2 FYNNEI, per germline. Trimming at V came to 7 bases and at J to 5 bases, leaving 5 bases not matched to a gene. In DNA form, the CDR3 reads TGTGCCAGCACCCTAGGACTAGCGGGAGATACGCAGTATTTT. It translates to CASTLGLAGDTQYF.

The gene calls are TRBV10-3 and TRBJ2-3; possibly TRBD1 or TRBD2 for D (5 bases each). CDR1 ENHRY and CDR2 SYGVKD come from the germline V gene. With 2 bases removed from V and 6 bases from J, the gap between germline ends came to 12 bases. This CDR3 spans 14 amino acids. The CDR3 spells CAISEHEGSDTQYF. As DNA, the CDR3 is TGTGCCATCAGTGAGCACGAGGGGTCGGATACGCAGTATTTT.

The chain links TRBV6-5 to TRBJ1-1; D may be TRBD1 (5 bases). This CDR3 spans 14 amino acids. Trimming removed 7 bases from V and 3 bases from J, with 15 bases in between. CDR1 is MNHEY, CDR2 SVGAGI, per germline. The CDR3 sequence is CASTAYPGDTEAFF. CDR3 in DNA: TGTGCCAGCACCGCCTACCCGGGGGACACTGAAGCTTTCTTT.

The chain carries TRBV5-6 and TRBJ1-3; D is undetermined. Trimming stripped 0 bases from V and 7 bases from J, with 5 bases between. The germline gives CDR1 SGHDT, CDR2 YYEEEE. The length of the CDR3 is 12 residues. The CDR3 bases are TGTGCCAGCAGCTTGGACTGGAACACCATATATTTT. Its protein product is CASSLDWNTIYF.

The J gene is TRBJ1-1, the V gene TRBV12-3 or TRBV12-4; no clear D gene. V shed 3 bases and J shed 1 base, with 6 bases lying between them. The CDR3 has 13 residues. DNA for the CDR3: TGTGCCAGCAGTTTGGAAGGGAACACTGAAGCTTTCTTT. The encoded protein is CASSLEGNTEAFF.

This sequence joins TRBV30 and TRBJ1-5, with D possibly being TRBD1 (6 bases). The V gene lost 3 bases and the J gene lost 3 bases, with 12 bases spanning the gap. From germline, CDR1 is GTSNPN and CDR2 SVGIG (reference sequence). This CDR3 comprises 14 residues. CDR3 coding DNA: TGTGCCTGGAGGGGCCAGGGGAACAATCAGCCCCAGCATTTT. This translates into CAWRGQGNNQPQHF.

CDR3 protein: CASSPLRREEGDTQYF. The CDR3 DNA reads TGTGCCAGCAGCCCCCTCAGACGGGAGGAGGGAGATACGCAGTATTTT. The chain has TRBV7-9 and TRBJ2-3; the match to TRBD2 covers 7 bases. Unmatched junction bases numbered 13, after V lost 5 bases and J lost 5 bases. CDR3 length equals 16 residues. Germline values: CDR1 SEHNR, CDR2 FQNEAQ (reference sequence).

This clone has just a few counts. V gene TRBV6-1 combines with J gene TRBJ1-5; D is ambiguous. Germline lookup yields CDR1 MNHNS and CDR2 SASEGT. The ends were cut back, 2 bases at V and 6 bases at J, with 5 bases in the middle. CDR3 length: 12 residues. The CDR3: CASSEMGQPQHF. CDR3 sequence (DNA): TGTGCCAGCAGTGAAATGGGTCAGCCCCAGCATTTT.

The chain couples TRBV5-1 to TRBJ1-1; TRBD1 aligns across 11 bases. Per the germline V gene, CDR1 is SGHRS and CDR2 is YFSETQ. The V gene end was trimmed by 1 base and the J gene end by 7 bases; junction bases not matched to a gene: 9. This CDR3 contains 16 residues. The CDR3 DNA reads TGCGCCAGCAGCTTGAGAGGAGGACAGGGGGCCGGTGAAGCTTTCTTT. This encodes CASSLRGGQGAGEAFF.

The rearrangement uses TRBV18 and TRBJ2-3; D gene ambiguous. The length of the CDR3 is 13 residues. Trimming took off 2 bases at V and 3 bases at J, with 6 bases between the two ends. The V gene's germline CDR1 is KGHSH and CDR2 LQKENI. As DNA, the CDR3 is TGTGCCAGCTCACCAGGGCAGACAGATACGCAGTATTTT. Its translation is CASSPGQTDTQYF.

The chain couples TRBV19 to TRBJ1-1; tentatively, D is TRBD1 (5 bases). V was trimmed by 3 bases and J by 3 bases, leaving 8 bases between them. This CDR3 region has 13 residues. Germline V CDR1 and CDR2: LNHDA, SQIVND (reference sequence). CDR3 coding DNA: TGTGCCAGTAGTATGGCGGGGGACACTGAAGCTTTCTTT. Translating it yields CASSMAGDTEAFF.

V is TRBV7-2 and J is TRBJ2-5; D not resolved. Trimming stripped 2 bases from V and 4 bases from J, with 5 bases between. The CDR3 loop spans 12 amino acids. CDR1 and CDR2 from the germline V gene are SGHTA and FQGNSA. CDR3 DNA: TGTGCCAGCAGCTTATTGGTAGAGACCCAGTACTTC. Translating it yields CASSLLVETQYF.

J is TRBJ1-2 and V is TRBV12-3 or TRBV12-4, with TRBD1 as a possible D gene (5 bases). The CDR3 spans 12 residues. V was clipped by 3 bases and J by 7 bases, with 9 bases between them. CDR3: CASSLAGTGYTF. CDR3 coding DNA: TGTGCCAGCAGTTTGGCGGGGACTGGCTACACCTTC.